The source of this T cell receptor beta chain is a study of sequential checkpoint blockade in melanoma (dated by TCRdb to about 2019). Background on the whole study: In a 1:1 randomization, patients received either first-line nivolumab then ipilimumab (arm A) or ipilimumab then nivolumab (arm B). Maintenance nivolumab was given following each of the two trial sequences.

On this clone itself: This clone's antigen is unknown. Base-call qualities are not available, and no considerably larger clone is one nucleotide away.

The treatment or condition label, read with the paper, signifies: randomized to nivolumab then ipilimumab (arm A) or the reverse (arm B). Prior DNA-damaging chemotherapy had not been received by any trial patient. On a FACS Aria II flow cytometer, live CD3+CD8+ cells that were negative for CD19 and CD56 were sorted from thawed PBMCs. The samples were obtained from melanoma patients enrolled in CheckMate 064, an open-label, randomized phase II trial testing sequential checkpoint blockade. Peripheral blood mononuclear cells were obtained through leukapheresis, purified using Ficoll-Paque, and frozen in human serum containing approximately 10% DMSO. Immediately after sorting, the purity of sorted blood CD3+CD8+ cells was verified to be >95%, after which DNA was extracted. TCRbeta CDR3 regions were immunosequenced from genomic DNA with the immunoSEQ Assay. Before high-throughput sequencing, the genomic DNA was amplified using bias-controlled multiplex PCR. The paper's processing steps were these. To quantify the absolute abundance of each unique TCRbeta CDR3 region, the sequences were collapsed and filtered. Clonality, defined as 1 minus Pielou's evenness, was calculated using productive rearrangements only. Clones with significantly greater frequencies in on-treatment versus baseline samples were identified using a previously published method. TCRdb retrieved this table from immuneACCESS and kept in-frame rearrangements only. Not all clones are present; in checked studies, unresolved V genes account for under half, and no reason is known for the remainder. D and trimming were read from the DNA, whereas the V and J calls and clone size are those reported in that table. The sample table shows approximately 12,000 clones, and about 80% are seen once. The ten biggest clones cover about 47% of the sample.

The CDR3 runs 14 amino acids, cysteine and phenylalanine included. Only the CDR3 part of the read is kept: 42 bases, read in frame from the first base. V lost 0 bases and J lost 5 bases; the stretch between them is 11 bases long. The germline V gene encodes CDR1 MGHRA and CDR2 YSYEKL. What the authors observed across the whole study: Larger, independent patient cohorts are needed to validate the response-prediction model that combines TCR metrics and mutation burden.

The receptor comes from a human donor with melanoma. This sequence uses TRBV4-1 and TRBJ2-7, with no confident D gene call. Sequencing used CD8+ T cells sorted from blood (inferred from file names), obtained from a patient given nivolumab and ipilimumab in sequence. The CDR3 amino acid sequence is: CASSQDNDRDEQYF. The bases read TGCGCCAGCAGCCAAGATAATGACCGGGACGAGCAGTACTTC.